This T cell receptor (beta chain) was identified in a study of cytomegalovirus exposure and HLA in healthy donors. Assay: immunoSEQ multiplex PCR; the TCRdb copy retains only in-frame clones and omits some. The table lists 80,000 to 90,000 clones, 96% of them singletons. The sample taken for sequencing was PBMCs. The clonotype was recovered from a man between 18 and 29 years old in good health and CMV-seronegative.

CDR3 sequence (DNA): TGTGCCTGGACAGGGGGACAGGGACCTGGACTAGCGGGAGTCAGCGAGCAGTACTTC. Its translation is CAWTGGQGPGLAGVSEQYF. The V call is TRBV30, the J call TRBJ2-7, with 13 positions matching TRBD2. Trimming cost V 4 bases and J 6 bases; bases outside gene matches: 21. The CDR3 sequence is 19 residues long. Looked up from germline, CDR1 is GTSNPN and CDR2 is SVGIG (reference sequence).